This TCR beta chain was obtained from a study of PD-L1 blockade in urothelial cancer. Study-level background: Males with urothelial cancer arising in the bladder constituted about 85% of the roughly 30 patients. Findings and caveats of the study: Clonality of blood TCR below the median before treatment predicted better survival.

Sequencing was performed with immunoSEQ multiplex PCR; in TCRdb, only in-frame clones are kept and a portion is missing. The sample yields 29,000 or so clones, 70% to 90% seen once. This clone has a single count. Its antigen is undetermined. Germline CDR1 MDHEN, CDR2 SYDVKM. V lost 6 bases and J 0 bases, leaving 12 bases between the germline ends. CDR3 length equals 15 residues. The receptor was derived from a man aged 45-65 years with urothelial cancer. Sequences were derived from PBMCs, sampled around atezolizumab (anti-PD-L1) treatment. V gene TRBV28 combines with J gene TRBJ1-3; D perhaps matches TRBD1 (5 bases). The CDR3 here is CASSYGRGSGNTIYF. The CDR3 bases are TGTGCCAGCAGCTACGGGAGGGGCTCTGGAAACACCATATATTTT.